Below, 32 T cell receptor beta chains from the same sample are listed, as sequenced in a study of blood T cell repertoires in COVID-19. Assay: immunoSEQ multiplex PCR; the TCRdb copy retains only in-frame clones and omits some. The table lists 360,000 or so clones, roughly 86% of them singletons. The sequencing input was PBMCs or T cells enriched from blood (not recorded which). Receptors originate from a woman under 40 who had been exposed to COVID-19.

V and J are TRBV2 and TRBJ1-3, with D possibly being TRBD1 (5 bases). Trimming left V 6 bases short and J 0 bases short, with 9 bases between. The CDR3 spans 14 residues. Germline V gene lookup returns CDR1 SNHLY and CDR2 FYNNEI. CDR3: CASSRGSSGNTIYF. In DNA, the CDR3 is TGTGCCAGCAGCCGGGGGTCCTCTGGAAACACCATATATTTT. Full variable domain (rest looked up from reference TRBV2 and TRBJ1-3): EPEVTQTPSHQVTQMGQEVILRCVPISNHLYFYWYRQILGQKVEFLVSFYNNEISEKSEIFDDQFSVERPDGSNFTLKIRSTKLEDSAMYFCASSRGSSGNTIYFGEGSWLTVV.

The chain uses TRBV2 and TRBJ2-3; 11 bases fit TRBD2. V trimming: 4 bases; J trimming: 2 bases; junction bases outside the gene matches: 8. The CDR3 spans 17 residues. Germline assignment: CDR1 SNHLY and CDR2 FYNNEI. CDR3 sequence (DNA): TGTGCCAGCAGTGCGAGACTAGCGGGGAGGGACACAGATACGCAGTATTTT. It specifies CASSARLAGRDTDTQYF.

The chain joins TRBV28 to TRBJ1-1; tentative D call: TRBD1 (5 bases). The CDR3 sequence is 14 residues long. CDR1 is MDHEN and CDR2 is SYDVKM in the germline V gene. Trimming left V 2 bases short and J 3 bases short, with 10 bases between. The CDR3 loop reads CASSLGGRDTEAFF. The CDR3, as DNA: TGTGCCAGCAGTTTAGGGGGGAGGGACACTGAAGCTTTCTTT. The whole variable domain, filled in from reference TRBV28 and TRBJ1-1, reads DVKVTQSSRYLVKRTGEKVFLECVQDMDHENMFWYRQDPGLGLRLIYFSYDVKMKEKGDIPEGYSVSREKKERFSLILESASTNQTSMYLCASSLGGRDTEAFFGQGTRLTVV.

The rearrangement uses TRBV5-8 and TRBJ2-5; D is undetermined. The V end lost 4 bases, the J end lost 4 bases, and 11 bases lay between the germline ends. Germline V CDR1 and CDR2: SGHTS, YDEGEE. The CDR3 is 13 residues long. The CDR3 bases are TGTGCCAGCAGCCCCCGGGTCAGAGAGACCCAGTACTTC. This encodes CASSPRVRETQYF.

The V and J genes are TRBV6-5 and TRBJ2-7; 11 bases agree with TRBD2. The CDR3 loop spans 14 amino acids. CDR1 is MNHEY, CDR2 SVGAGI, per germline. The V gene end was trimmed by 4 bases and the J gene end by 7 bases; junction bases not matched to a gene: 6. Here the CDR3 DNA reads TGTGCCAGCAGTTGGGGACTAGCGGCGGGAGAGCAGTACTTC. As protein: CASSWGLAAGEQYF.

The V call is TRBV7-2, the J call TRBJ2-1, with unresolved D. The V gene's germline CDR1 is SGHTA and CDR2 FQGNSA. The CDR3 loop spans 15 amino acids. V was cut by 1 base and J by 4 bases, with 11 bases left in between. The CDR3 DNA reads as TGTGCCAGCAGCTTAGTAGGCGGAATTTACAATGAGCAGTTCTTC. Its protein product is CASSLVGGIYNEQFF.

The chain has TRBV5-1 and TRBJ1-2, with D tentatively TRBD1 (6 bases). The germline CDR1 and CDR2 sequences are SGHRS and YFSETQ. Trimming removed 0 bases at V and 8 bases at J, with 14 bases between. The CDR3 consists of 14 residues. Here the CDR3 reads CASSLEQGVGGYTF. The CDR3 coding sequence is TGCGCCAGCAGCTTGGAACAGGGTGTAGGAGGCTACACCTTC.

The V gene is TRBV19, the J gene TRBJ2-5, with D possibly TRBD1 on 5 matching bases. Germline V gene data show CDR1 as LNHDA and CDR2 as SQIVND (reference sequence). The CDR3 runs to 14 residues. Trimming took off 2 bases at V and 2 bases at J, with 9 bases between the two ends. CDR3 nucleotides: TGTGCCAGTAGTATATCAGGGTTTCAAGAGACCCAGTACTTC. It yields the protein CASSISGFQETQYF.

The chain employs TRBV18 and TRBJ1-1; D is uncertain. Germline lookup yields CDR1 KGHSH and CDR2 LQKENI. The CDR3 has 12 amino acids. The germline V and J ends were trimmed by 9 bases and 0 bases, with 8 bases remaining between them. The CDR3 region is CASRLLNTEAFF. CDR3 DNA sequence: TGTGCCAGTCGTCTTTTGAACACTGAAGCTTTCTTT.

V gene TRBV4-2 combines with J gene TRBJ1-3; 8 bases are shared with TRBD1. Germline V CDR1 and CDR2: LGHNA, YNFKEQ. This CDR3 has 15 amino acids. V dropped 0 bases and J dropped 2; count of bases not matched to a gene: 0. The chain's CDR3 is CASSQDRGPGNTIYF. The CDR3 coding sequence is TGTGCCAGCAGCCAAGACAGGGGGCCTGGAAACACCATATATTTT.

The count of this clone is one. CDR3 in amino acids: CASSSGQGTDEQYF. CDR3 bases: TGTGCCAGCAGCTCGGGACAGGGTACGGACGAGCAGTACTTC. V is TRBV7-9 and J is TRBJ2-7, with 9 positions matching TRBD1. Germline V CDR1 and CDR2: SEHNR, FQNEAQ (reference sequence). J was trimmed by 5 bases and V by 4 bases; bases with no gene match: 6. The CDR3 is 14 amino acids.

The sample holds one count of this clone. V is TRBV5-1 and J is TRBJ1-2, with 10 bases fitting TRBD1. CDR1 and CDR2 from the germline V gene are SGHRS and YFSETQ. The CDR3 consists of 14 residues. The junction had 1 base not matched to a gene; V was cut back by 4 bases and J by 1 base. CDR3 nucleotides: TGCGCCAGCAGCGGGGACAGGGGTAACTATGGCTACACCTTC. This gives the protein CASSGDRGNYGYTF.

The chain recombines TRBV28 with TRBJ2-7; 7 bases are a match to TRBD2. This CDR3 spans 15 amino acids. V lost 2 bases, J lost 1 base, and 5 bases stayed unmatched. CDR1 and CDR2 from the germline V gene are MDHEN and SYDVKM. The CDR3 DNA reads as TGTGCCAGCAGTTTAGGCGGGAGAAGGTCCTACGAGCAGTACTTC. This encodes CASSLGGRRSYEQYF.

The rearrangement joins TRBV12-5 to TRBJ2-3; tentative D call: TRBD1 (5 bases). The CDR3 spans 14 residues. The V gene's germline CDR1 is LGHNT and CDR2 FRNRAP. The ends were cut back, 8 bases at V and 0 bases at J, with 12 bases in the middle. In DNA form, the CDR3 reads TGTGCTAGTCGCCAAGGACAAAGCACAGATACGCAGTATTTT. Translated, it gives CASRQGQSTDTQYF.

The chain employs TRBV7-9 and TRBJ2-1; 7 bases map to TRBD2. The germline V gene encodes CDR1 SEHNR and CDR2 FQNEAQ (reference sequence). Germline trimming cut 0 bases from V and 6 bases from J; bases unmatched to any gene: 5. This CDR3 is built from 15 residues. DNA of the CDR3: TGTGCCAGCAGCTTAGCGGTGACTAGCATCAATGAGCAGTTCTTC. Protein: CASSLAVTSINEQFF.

This clone appeared a few times. The chain couples TRBV3-1 (or the pseudogene TRBV3-2) to TRBJ1-1; TRBD1 is a possible D gene (6 bases). With 6 bases removed from V and 0 bases from J, the gap between germline ends came to 14 bases. The CDR3 sequence is 15 residues long. Germline CDR1 and CDR2: LGHDT and YNNKEL (reference sequence). CDR3 sequence (DNA): TGTGCCAGCAGGGGGCACACAGGGTTGAACACTGAAGCTTTCTTT. Translation gives CASRGHTGLNTEAFF.

The chain is built from TRBV28 and TRBJ2-1, with D hard to call. In germline, CDR1 is MDHEN, CDR2 SYDVKM. Trimming shortened V by 6 bases and J by 0 bases, and 9 bases separated the two germline ends. CDR3 size: 14 residues. DNA of the CDR3: TGTGCCAGCAGCCCATTGAGCTCCTACAATGAGCAGTTCTTC. It is translated as CASSPLSSYNEQFF.

The chain combines TRBV7-3 with TRBJ2-1; 9 positions match TRBD1. The CDR3 extends over 14 amino acids. In germline, CDR1 is SGHTA, CDR2 FQGTGA. Trimming cost V 6 bases and J 5 bases; bases outside gene matches: 5. CDR3 coding DNA: TGTGCCAGCAGACAGGACAGGGGAAACAATGAGCAGTTCTTC. It is translated as CASRQDRGNNEQFF.

The V gene is TRBV7-9, the J gene TRBJ1-3, with 9 positions matching TRBD1. There are 17 residues in the CDR3. Germline assignment: CDR1 SEHNR and CDR2 FQNEAQ (reference sequence). Trimming at V came to 6 bases and at J to 0 bases, leaving 9 bases not matched to a gene. The CDR3 is CASRRDRAFTSGNTIYF. The CDR3 DNA sequence: TGTGCCAGCAGGAGGGACAGGGCCTTTACCTCTGGAAACACCATATATTTT.

Regarding this clone: Other DNA variants within this sample encode the same CDR3. The chain has TRBV7-3 and TRBJ2-2; D unclear. CDR1 and CDR2 (germline): SGHTA, FQGTGA. The length of the CDR3 is 14 residues. Trimming removed 2 bases from V and 0 bases from J, with 4 bases in between. The CDR3 here is CASSLAANTGELFF. DNA for the CDR3: TGTGCCAGCAGCTTAGCGGCGAACACCGGGGAGCTGTTTTTT.

This chain uses TRBV7-3 with TRBJ2-3; TRBD2 matches at 9 bases. The V and J ends lost 6 bases and 2 bases, in that order; junction bases with no gene match: 6. The CDR3 sequence is 15 residues long. Germline CDR1 SGHTA, CDR2 FQGTGA. The CDR3 protein is CASRLTSGNTDTQYF. The CDR3 nucleotides are TGTGCCAGCAGATTGACTAGCGGAAACACAGATACGCAGTATTTT.

The chain has TRBV18 and TRBJ1-4; D is ambiguous. V lost 2 bases, J lost 0 bases, and 13 bases lay in between. The CDR3 consists of 17 residues. Germline CDR1 KGHSH, CDR2 LQKENI. CDR3 residues: CASSPEGTTTTNEKLFF. The CDR3 bases are TGTGCCAGCTCACCAGAGGGAACGACGACAACTAATGAAAAACTGTTTTTT.

This clone was picked up one time. This rearrangement joins TRBV7-9 to TRBJ2-7; no definite D call. Germline loops: CDR1 SEHNR, CDR2 FQNEAQ (reference sequence). V lost 1 base and J 4 bases, leaving 5 bases between the germline ends. The CDR3 is made up of 12 amino acids. As DNA, the CDR3 is TGTGCCAGCAGCTTAGAAGCTTACGAGCAGTACTTC. It translates to CASSLEAYEQYF.

The rearrangement uses TRBV19 and TRBJ1-2, with 10 positions matching TRBD1. V gave up 1 base and J gave up 8 bases; unmatched junction bases: 7. This CDR3 is built from 15 residues. CDR1 and CDR2 from the germline V gene are LNHDA and SQIVND (reference sequence). CDR3 in amino acids: CASSIGQGAGQGYTF. The CDR3 nucleotides read TGTGCCAGTAGTATAGGACAGGGGGCTGGTCAAGGCTACACCTTC.

This clone occurred a few times. The J gene is TRBJ2-3, the V gene TRBV29-1; D remains unclear. In germline, CDR1 is SQVTM, CDR2 ANQGSEA. The CDR3 loop spans 12 amino acids. With 3 bases removed from V and 7 bases from J, the gap between germline ends came to 11 bases. This chain's CDR3 is CSVDKESHTQYF. In DNA form, the CDR3 reads TGCAGCGTTGATAAGGAGTCACATACGCAGTATTTT.

This sequence joins TRBV6-6 and TRBJ2-1, with D possibly TRBD1 on 5 matching bases. V lost 5 bases to trimming and J lost 0 bases, with 17 bases between them. This CDR3 is 17 amino acids long. Germline values: CDR1 MNHNY, CDR2 SVGAGI (reference sequence). This CDR3 is CASSQLGLSSSYNEQFF. CDR3 bases: TGTGCCAGCAGTCAGCTGGGGCTTTCGAGCTCCTACAATGAGCAGTTCTTC.

This chain joins TRBV24-1 and TRBJ2-5; D unresolved. The CDR3 is 15 residues long. V was cut by 3 bases and J by 2 bases, with 12 bases left in between. CDR1 and CDR2 from the germline V gene are KGHDR and SFDVKD. Written as DNA, the CDR3 is TGTGCCACCAGTGATCGTCGAGAGAGACAAGAGACCCAGTACTTC. Translated: CATSDRRERQETQYF.

The chain has TRBV14 and TRBJ1-5; a weak D match, TRBD1 (5 bases). The CDR3 consists of 14 residues. The germline V gene encodes CDR1 SGHDN and CDR2 FVKESK. Trimming left V 2 bases short and J 4 bases short, with 9 bases between. The CDR3 DNA reads as TGTGCCAGCAGCCAAACAGGATGGAATCAGCCCCAGCATTTT. Translated, it gives CASSQTGWNQPQHF.

The V gene is TRBV11-2, the J gene TRBJ2-1; 12 bases match TRBD2. This CDR3 region has 16 residues. Germline loops: CDR1 SGHAT, CDR2 FQNNGV. J lost 6 bases, V lost 5 bases, and 8 bases had no gene match. CDR3 residues: CASSPRTSGNFNEQFF. The DNA for the CDR3 is TGTGCCAGCAGCCCCAGGACTAGCGGGAACTTCAATGAGCAGTTCTTC.

The genes are TRBV27 and TRBJ2-7, with 7 nucleotides matching TRBD2. CDR1 is MNHEY, CDR2 SMNVEV, per germline (reference sequence). The CDR3 runs to 16 residues. Unmatched junction bases numbered 12, after V lost 4 bases and J lost 3 bases. Written as DNA, the CDR3 is TGTGCCAGCAGTTACCGCGGGAGTGATTGGGTCTACGAGCAGTACTTC. The encoded protein is CASSYRGSDWVYEQYF.

This chain links TRBV3-1 (or the pseudogene TRBV3-2) with TRBJ2-7, with unresolved D. The CDR3 spans 16 residues. Germline-derived CDR1 and CDR2 are LGHDT and YNNKEL (reference sequence). V lost 2 bases to trimming and J lost 6 bases, with 20 bases between them. In DNA form, the CDR3 reads TGTGCCAGCAGCCAAACGGCGCGGAAGAGGTTTGGCGAGCAGTACTTC. This sequence encodes CASSQTARKRFGEQYF.

There are a few counts of this clone. This sequence joins TRBV30 and TRBJ1-4; D is unclear. Trimming took 4 bases from V and 8 from J, leaving 17 bases between them. CDR3 length: 14 residues. Germline lookup yields CDR1 GTSNPN and CDR2 SVGIG (reference sequence). CDR3 in DNA: TGTGCCTGGACCAGTTCCCCAGTGGGCGAAAAACTGTTTTTT. The encoded protein is CAWTSSPVGEKLFF.